The entry that follows covers one T cell receptor beta chain sequence. PCR was performed using 60 Vbeta and 13 Jbeta primers. Libraries were prepared by immunoSEQ multiplex PCR; TCRdb keeps only in-frame clonotypes and omits some of them. The top ten hold 1.5% of the sample, which has some 150,000 clones, around four fifths seen once. This specimen comes from a study of cytomegalovirus exposure and HLA in healthy donors. As for the study in general: Within an early data release were about 85 million unique TCRs drawn from HLA-typed donors. Most donors, roughly 84% of 350 to 450 genotyped, fell in the Caucasian-associated ancestry cluster.

The J segment lost 3 bases and the V segment lost 4 bases, leaving 7 bases of the junction unmatched. The germline gives CDR1 SGHNT, CDR2 YYREEE (reference sequence). The CDR3 extends over 15 amino acids. The clonotype comes from a man aged 40-50 years in good health and CMV-seronegative. The sequenced sample consisted of PBMCs. J is TRBJ2-7 and V is TRBV5-4; TRBD2 matches 10 bases. DNA of the CDR3: TGTGCCAGCAGCGTGCGACTAGCGGGCCTCTACGAGCAGTACTTC. Translation: CASSVRLAGLYEQYF.